Listed below are T cell receptor beta chains from one sample, sequenced in a study of blood T cell repertoires in COVID-19. Method: immunoSEQ multiplex PCR; TCRdb's copy keeps in-frame clones and lacks some. The data show about 330,000 clones, roughly 85% seen once. The sequenced sample consisted of peripheral blood. The receptors were sampled from a human donor in a cohort sampled during active COVID-19. The conserved cysteine and the conserved F or W are not part of the CDR3 here. Fields, in order: CDR3 length, V gene, J gene, CDR3 protein.

12	TRBV10-3	TRBJ1-1	AIGTAEGDTEAF
13	TRBV5-1	TRBJ2-2	ASSLLGQNTGELF
12	TRBV9	TRBJ2-3	ASSVGVAVDTQY
13	TRBV6-1	TRBJ1-6	ASSDPRGNNSPLH
11	TRBV2	TRBJ2-7	ANSTGQGVYKY
14	TRBV7-2	TRBJ2-2	ASSLEYPRDTGELF
14	TRBV27	TRBJ2-1	ASSLLAASSYNEQF
14	TRBV9	TRBJ1-1	ASSSAGSRLVTEAF
17	TRBV11-2	TRBJ1-4	ASSLWFGVSKQGNEKLF
10	TRBV28	TRBJ1-2	ASSSGGLGYT
12	TRBV19	TRBJ2-2	ASSGPSQTGELF
13	TRBV9	TRBJ2-3	ASSAGGTGTDTQY
13	TRBV7-9	TRBJ2-6	ASSLSGSGANVLT
11	TRBV27	TRBJ2-1	ASSGAGYNEQF
15	TRBV5-5	TRBJ2-3	ASENVVRDRSTDTQY
11	TRBV13	TRBJ2-7	ASSQGETYEQY
11	TRBV5-4	TRBJ2-2	ASSLEGAGELF
13	TRBV19	TRBJ2-7	ASSTEGESSYEQY
12	TRBV4-2	TRBJ1-5	ASSPPGGNQPQH
12	TRBV27	TRBJ1-2	ASSPPGGWYGYT
14	TRBV18	TRBJ1-2	ASSQVIRQGGGGYT
12	TRBV5-4	TRBJ1-2	ASSLTVPNYGYT
11	TRBV7-8	TRBJ2-1	ASSFPSSVEQF
12	TRBV6-6	TRBJ1-5	ASSRRQEDQPQH
10	TRBV29-1	TRBJ2-2	SVERGTGELF
8	TRBV20-1	TRBJ1-6	SASAGGLH
11	TRBV24-1	TRBJ2-3	ATTQGGTDTQY
11	TRBV5-6	TRBJ1-1	ASSLTGGTEAF
12	TRBV6-2/TRBV6-3	TRBJ1-5	ASSRQRVNQPQH
13	TRBV5-1	TRBJ2-1	ASSLLAGGDDEQF
13	TRBV19	TRBJ1-5	ASRSGTGRNQPQH
14	TRBV21-1	TRBJ2-7	ASSKVCRQPGYEQY
15	TRBV10-3	TRBJ1-1	AISTSPGQGRNTEAF
11	TRBV25-1	TRBJ1-2	ASSGSLSGGYT
11	TRBV13	TRBJ1-1	ASSLQGNTEAF
13	TRBV4-2	TRBJ2-5	ASSHSGGQDETQY
11	TRBV10-3	TRBJ1-2	AIRPGQDYGYT
13	TRBV27	TRBJ2-7	ASSIRDREGYEQY
15	TRBV5-4	TRBJ2-1	ASSEGLAGGRGDEQF
14	TRBV14	TRBJ1-1	ASSPGTGSTNTEAF
13	TRBV6-5	TRBJ2-7	ASSYGGSSSYEQY
16	TRBV14	TRBJ2-6	ASSKRAGGSSGANVLT
15	TRBV24-1	TRBJ2-2	ATSEPTPGRNTGELF
14	TRBV11-2	TRBJ2-7	ASSLYRSVSSYEQY
13	TRBV5-1	TRBJ2-5	ASSWKIGGAETQY
12	TRBV5-1	TRBJ2-3	ASSPGLTTDTQY
14	TRBV19	TRBJ1-5	ASSTRGTGSNQPQH
14	TRBV3-1/TRBV3-2	TRBJ2-1	ASSSPGHPRGREQF
12	TRBV2	TRBJ1-1	ASMSDRDYTEAF
14	TRBV27	TRBJ2-7	ASSLSYREITYEQY